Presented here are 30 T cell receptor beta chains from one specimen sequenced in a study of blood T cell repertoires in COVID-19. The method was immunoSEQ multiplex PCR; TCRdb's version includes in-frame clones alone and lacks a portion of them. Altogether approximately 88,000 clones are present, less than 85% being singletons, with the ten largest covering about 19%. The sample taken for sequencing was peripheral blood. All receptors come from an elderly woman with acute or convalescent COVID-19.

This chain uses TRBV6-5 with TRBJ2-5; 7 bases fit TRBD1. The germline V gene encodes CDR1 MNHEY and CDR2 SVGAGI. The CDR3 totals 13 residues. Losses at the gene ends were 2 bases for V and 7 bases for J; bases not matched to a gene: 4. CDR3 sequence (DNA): TGTGCCAGCAGTTACGGTCAGGGGGTGACCCAGTACTTC. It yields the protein CASSYGQGVTQYF.

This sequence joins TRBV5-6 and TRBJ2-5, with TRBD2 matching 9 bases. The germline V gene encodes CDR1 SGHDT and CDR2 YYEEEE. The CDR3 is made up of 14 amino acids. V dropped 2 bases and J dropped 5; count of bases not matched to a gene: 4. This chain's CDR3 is CASSFSGSRETQYF. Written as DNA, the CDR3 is TGTGCCAGCAGCTTTAGCGGGAGCCGGGAGACCCAGTACTTC.

The CDR3 region has the DNA TGTGCCAGCAGCTTACCCAGGGAATTGCGGCAGCCCCAGCATTTT. This sequence encodes CASSLPRELRQPQHF. The chain has TRBV7-8 and TRBJ1-5, with D possibly TRBD1 on 5 matching bases. Germline assignment: CDR1 SGHVS and CDR2 FQNEAQ. The V end was cut by 2 bases, the J end by 7 bases, with 15 bases between. The CDR3 sequence is 15 residues long.

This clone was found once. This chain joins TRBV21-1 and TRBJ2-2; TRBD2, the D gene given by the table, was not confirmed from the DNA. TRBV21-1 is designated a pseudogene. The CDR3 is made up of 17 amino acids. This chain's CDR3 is CASSNDPADGNTGELFF. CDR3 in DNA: TGTGCCAGCAGCAATGATCCGGCGGATGGGAACACCGGGGAGCTGTTTTTT.

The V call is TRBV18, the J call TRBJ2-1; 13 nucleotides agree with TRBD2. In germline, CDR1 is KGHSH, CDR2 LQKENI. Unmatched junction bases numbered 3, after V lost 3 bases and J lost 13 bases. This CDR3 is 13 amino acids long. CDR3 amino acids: CASSPSGLAGQFF. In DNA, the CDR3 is TGTGCCAGCTCACCTTCGGGACTAGCGGGACAGTTCTTC.

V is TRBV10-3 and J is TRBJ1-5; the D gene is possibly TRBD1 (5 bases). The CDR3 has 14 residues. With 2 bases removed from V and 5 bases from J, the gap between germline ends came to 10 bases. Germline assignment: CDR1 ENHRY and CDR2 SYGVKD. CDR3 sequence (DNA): TGTGCCATCAGTGAGAGGGGCCTTGATCAGCCCCAGCATTTT. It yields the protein CAISERGLDQPQHF.

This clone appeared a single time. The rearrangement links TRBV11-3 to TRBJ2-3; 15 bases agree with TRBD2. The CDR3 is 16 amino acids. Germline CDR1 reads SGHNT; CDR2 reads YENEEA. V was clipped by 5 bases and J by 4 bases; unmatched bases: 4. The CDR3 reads CASSPGLAGGADTQYF. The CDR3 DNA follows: TGTGCCAGCAGCCCAGGACTAGCGGGGGGGGCAGATACGCAGTATTTT.

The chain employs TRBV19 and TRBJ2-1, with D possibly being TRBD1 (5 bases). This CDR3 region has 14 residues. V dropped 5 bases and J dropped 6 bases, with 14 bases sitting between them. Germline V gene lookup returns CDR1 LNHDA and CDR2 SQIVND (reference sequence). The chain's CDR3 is CASSGRGSLNEQFF. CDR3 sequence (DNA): TGTGCCAGTAGTGGAAGGGGATCCCTCAATGAGCAGTTCTTC. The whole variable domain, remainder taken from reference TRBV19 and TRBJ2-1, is DGGITQSPKYLFRKEGQNVTLSCEQNLNHDAMYWYRQDPGQGLRLIYYSQIVNDFQKGDIAEGYSVSREKKESFPLTVTSAQKNPTAFYLCASSGRGSLNEQFFGPGTRLTVL.

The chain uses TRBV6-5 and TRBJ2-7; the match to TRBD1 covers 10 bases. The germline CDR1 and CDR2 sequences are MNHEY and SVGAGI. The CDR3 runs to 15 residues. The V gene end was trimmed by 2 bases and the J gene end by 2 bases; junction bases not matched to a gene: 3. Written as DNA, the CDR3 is TGTGCCAGCAGTTACGGACAGGGGGGAACCTACGAGCAGTACTTC. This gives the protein CASSYGQGGTYEQYF.

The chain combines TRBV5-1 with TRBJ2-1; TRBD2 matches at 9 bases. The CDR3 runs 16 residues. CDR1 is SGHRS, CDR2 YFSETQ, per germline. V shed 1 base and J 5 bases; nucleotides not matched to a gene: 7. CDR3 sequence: CASSLPLSSGNNEQFF. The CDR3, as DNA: TGCGCCAGCAGCTTGCCCCTATCTAGCGGGAACAATGAGCAGTTCTTC.

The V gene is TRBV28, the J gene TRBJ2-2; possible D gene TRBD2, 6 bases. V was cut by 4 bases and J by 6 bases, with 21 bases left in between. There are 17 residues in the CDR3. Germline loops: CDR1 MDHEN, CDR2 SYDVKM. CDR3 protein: CASSSPRRGRRAGELFF. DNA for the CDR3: TGTGCCAGCAGTTCCCCTCGGAGGGGCCGTAGAGCCGGGGAGCTGTTTTTT.

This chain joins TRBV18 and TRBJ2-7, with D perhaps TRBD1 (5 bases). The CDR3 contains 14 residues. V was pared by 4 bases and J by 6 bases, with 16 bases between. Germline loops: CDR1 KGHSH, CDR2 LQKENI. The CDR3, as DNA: TGTGCCAGCTCACTAGAGGCCAGGGTCTCCGAGCAGTACTTC. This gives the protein CASSLEARVSEQYF.

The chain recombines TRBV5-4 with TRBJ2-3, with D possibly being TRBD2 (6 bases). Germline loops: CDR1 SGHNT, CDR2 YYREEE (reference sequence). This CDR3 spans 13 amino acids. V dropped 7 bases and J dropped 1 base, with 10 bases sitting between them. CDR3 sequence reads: CASHGGGTDTQYF. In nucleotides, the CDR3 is TGTGCCAGCCACGGGGGAGGCACAGATACGCAGTATTTT. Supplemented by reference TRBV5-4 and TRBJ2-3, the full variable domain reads ETGVTQSPTHLIKTRGQQVTLRCSSQSGHNTVSWYQQALGQGPQFIFQYYREEENGRGNFPPRFSGLQFPNYSSELNVNALELDDSALYLCASHGGGTDTQYFGPGTRLTVL.

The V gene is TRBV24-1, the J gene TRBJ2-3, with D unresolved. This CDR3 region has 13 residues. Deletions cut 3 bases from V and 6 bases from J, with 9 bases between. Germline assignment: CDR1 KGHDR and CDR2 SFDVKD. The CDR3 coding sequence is TGTGCCACCAGTGATGCCAACATCGATACGCAGTATTTT. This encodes CATSDANIDTQYF.

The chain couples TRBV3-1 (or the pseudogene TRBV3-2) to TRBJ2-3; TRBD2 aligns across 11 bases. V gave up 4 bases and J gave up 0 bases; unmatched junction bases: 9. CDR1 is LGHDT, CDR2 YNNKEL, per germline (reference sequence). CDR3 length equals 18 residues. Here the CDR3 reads CASSPSPGTSGSTDTQYF. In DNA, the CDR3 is TGTGCCAGCAGCCCTTCTCCCGGGACTAGCGGTAGCACAGATACGCAGTATTTT.

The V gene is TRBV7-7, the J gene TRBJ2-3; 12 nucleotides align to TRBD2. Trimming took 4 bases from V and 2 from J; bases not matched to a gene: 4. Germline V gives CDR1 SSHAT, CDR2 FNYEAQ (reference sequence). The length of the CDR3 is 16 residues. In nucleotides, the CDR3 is TGTGCCAGCAGCTCGGGACTAGCGGGCACCACAGATACGCAGTATTTT. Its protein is CASSSGLAGTTDTQYF.

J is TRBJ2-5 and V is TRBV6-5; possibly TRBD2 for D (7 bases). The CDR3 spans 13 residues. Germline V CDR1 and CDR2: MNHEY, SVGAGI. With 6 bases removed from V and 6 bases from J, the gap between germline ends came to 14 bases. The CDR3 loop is CASSPWRGQTQYF. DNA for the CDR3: TGTGCCAGCAGCCCCTGGCGGGGGCAGACCCAGTACTTC.

For the CDR3, the DNA is TGTGCCAGCAGCTTAGAGACTAGCGGGGGCCGTCTGAGCTCCTACAATGAGCAGTTCTTC. The encoded protein is CASSLETSGGRLSSYNEQFF. This chain connects TRBV7-3 to TRBJ2-1; 12 nucleotides match TRBD2. Trimming took 2 bases from V and 0 from J; bases not matched to a gene: 11. There are 20 residues in the CDR3. In germline, CDR1 is SGHTA, CDR2 FQGTGA.

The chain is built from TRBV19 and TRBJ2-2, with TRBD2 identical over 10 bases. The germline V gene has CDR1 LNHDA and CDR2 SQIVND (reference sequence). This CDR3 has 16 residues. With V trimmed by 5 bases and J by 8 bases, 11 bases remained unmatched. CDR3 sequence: CASSSLAGGYLGELFF. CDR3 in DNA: TGTGCCAGTAGTTCATTAGCGGGAGGTTATTTGGGGGAGCTGTTTTTT.

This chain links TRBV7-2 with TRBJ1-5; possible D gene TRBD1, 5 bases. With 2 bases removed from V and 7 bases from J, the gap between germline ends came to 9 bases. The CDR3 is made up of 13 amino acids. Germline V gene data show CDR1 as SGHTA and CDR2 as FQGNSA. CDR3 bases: TGTGCCAGCAGCTTACAACAGGCACAGCCCCAGCATTTT. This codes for CASSLQQAQPQHF.

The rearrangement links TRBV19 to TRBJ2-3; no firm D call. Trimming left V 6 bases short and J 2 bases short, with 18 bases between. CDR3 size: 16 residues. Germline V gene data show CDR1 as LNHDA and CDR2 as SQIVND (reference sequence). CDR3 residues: CASSPNPGWSTDTQYF. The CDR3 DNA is TGTGCCAGTAGCCCAAACCCTGGCTGGTCCACAGATACGCAGTATTTT.

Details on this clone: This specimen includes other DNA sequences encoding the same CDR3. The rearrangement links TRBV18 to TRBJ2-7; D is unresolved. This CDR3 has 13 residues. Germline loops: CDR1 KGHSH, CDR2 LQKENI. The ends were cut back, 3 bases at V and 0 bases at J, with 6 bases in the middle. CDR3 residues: CASSPPSSYEQYF. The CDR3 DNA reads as TGTGCCAGCTCACCCCCTAGCTCCTACGAGCAGTACTTC.

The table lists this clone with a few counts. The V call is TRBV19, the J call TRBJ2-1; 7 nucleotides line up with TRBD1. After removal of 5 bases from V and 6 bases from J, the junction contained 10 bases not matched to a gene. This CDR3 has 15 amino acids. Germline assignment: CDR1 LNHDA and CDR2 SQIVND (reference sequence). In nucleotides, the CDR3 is TGTGCCAGTAGTTTCGGGACAGAGGCGCCCAATGAGCAGTTCTTC. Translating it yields CASSFGTEAPNEQFF.

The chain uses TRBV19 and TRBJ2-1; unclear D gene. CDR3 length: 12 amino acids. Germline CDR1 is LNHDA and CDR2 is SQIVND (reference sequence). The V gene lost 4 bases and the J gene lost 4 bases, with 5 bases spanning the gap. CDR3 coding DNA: TGTGCCAGTAGTAATAGATACAATGAGCAGTTCTTC. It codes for CASSNRYNEQFF.

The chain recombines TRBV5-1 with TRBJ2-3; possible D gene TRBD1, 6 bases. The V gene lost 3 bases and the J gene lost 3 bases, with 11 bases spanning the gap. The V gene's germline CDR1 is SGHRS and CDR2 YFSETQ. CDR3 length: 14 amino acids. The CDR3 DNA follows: TGCGCCAGCAGCTCCCAAGGGGGAACAGATACGCAGTATTTT. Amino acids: CASSSQGGTDTQYF.

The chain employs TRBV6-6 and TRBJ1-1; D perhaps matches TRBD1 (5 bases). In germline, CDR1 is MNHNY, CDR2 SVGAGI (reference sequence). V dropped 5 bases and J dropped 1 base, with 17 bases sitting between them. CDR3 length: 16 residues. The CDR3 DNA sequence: TGTGCCAGCAGTCCCGGGACTGGGGTAGCGAACACTGAAGCTTTCTTT. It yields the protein CASSPGTGVANTEAFF.

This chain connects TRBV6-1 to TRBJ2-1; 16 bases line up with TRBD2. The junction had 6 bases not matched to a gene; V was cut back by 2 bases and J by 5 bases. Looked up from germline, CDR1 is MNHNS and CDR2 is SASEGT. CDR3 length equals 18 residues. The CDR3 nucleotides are TGTGCCAGCAGTGAAAGGGGACTAGCGGGAGGGCCCGACAATGAGCAGTTCTTC. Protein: CASSERGLAGGPDNEQFF.

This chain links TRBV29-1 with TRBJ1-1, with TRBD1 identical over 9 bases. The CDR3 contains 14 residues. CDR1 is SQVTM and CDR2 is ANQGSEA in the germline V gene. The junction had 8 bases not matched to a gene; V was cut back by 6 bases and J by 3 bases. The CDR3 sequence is CSVRDREVDTEAFF. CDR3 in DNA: TGCAGCGTCCGGGACAGGGAGGTAGACACTGAAGCTTTCTTT.

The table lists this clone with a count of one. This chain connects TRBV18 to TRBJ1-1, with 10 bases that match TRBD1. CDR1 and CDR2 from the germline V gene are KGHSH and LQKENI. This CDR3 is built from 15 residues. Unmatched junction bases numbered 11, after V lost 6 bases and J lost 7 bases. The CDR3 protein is CASSSQPGQGNEAFF. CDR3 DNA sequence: TGTGCCAGCTCCTCCCAACCGGGACAGGGGAATGAAGCTTTCTTT.

CDR3 sequence: CASSLTLVGTDTQYF. CDR3 in DNA: TGTGCCAGCAGTCTCACTCTAGTTGGGACAGATACGCAGTATTTT. The chain couples TRBV2 to TRBJ2-3, with D uncertain. Trimming cost V 5 bases and J 3 bases, with 15 bases left between them. CDR1 is SNHLY, CDR2 FYNNEI, per germline. The CDR3 length is 15 residues.